This is a list of T cell receptor beta chains from one sample in a study of blood T cells in healthy people across ages. TCRdb independently ran MiXCR on the 5' RACE reads; one entry per CDR3 protein. The sample holds about 620,000 distinct CDR3 sequences, under 25% seen once. Sequencing input: blood. These receptors all stem from a man in his 70s in good health. Both conserved end residues are part of each CDR3. A D gene is named only where the DNA matches it firmly. A clone size is listed for some rows: how often the clone was seen (once, few, many), or a class if it is expanded.

j_gene | v_gene | d_gene | abundance | CDR3nt | CDR3aa
TRBJ2-7 | TRBV18 | - | few | TGTGCCAGCTCACCCGGACGGTTCTACGAGCAGTACTTC | CASSPGRFYEQYF
TRBJ2-1 | TRBV19 | TRBD2 | - | TGTGCCAGTAGTATCGGCGGGGGGCGGAATGAGCAGTTCTTC | CASSIGGGRNEQFF
TRBJ2-2 | TRBV6-5 | TRBD1 | few | TGTGCCAGCAGTTACCTCCGGACAGGGGAAAACACCGGGGAGCTGTTTTTT | CASSYLRTGENTGELFF
TRBJ2-4 | TRBV29-1 | - | few | TGCAGCGTTGAAAAAGCCAAAAACATTCAGTACTTC | CSVEKAKNIQYF
TRBJ2-1 | TRBV28 | TRBD2 | few | TGTGCCATCCGGGAGGGCCCCTACAATGAGCAGTTCTTC | CAIREGPYNEQFF
TRBJ2-3 | TRBV5-1 | TRBD2 | few | TGCGCCAGCAGCACGGGACTAGCTTCCACAGATACGCAGTATTTT | CASSTGLASTDTQYF
TRBJ1-1 | TRBV7-2 | - | few | TGTGCCAGCAGCTTTACACCATTGGACACTGAAGCTTTCTTT | CASSFTPLDTEAFF
TRBJ2-3 | TRBV5-1 | TRBD2 | - | TGCGCCAGCAGCCTACTAGCGGGCTCCAGCACTAGCACAGATACGCAGTATTTT | CASSLLAGSSTSTDTQYF
TRBJ2-7 | TRBV4-1 | TRBD2 | few | TGCGCCAGCAGCCAAGGGGTAGCGGGCTCCTACGAGCAGTACTTC | CASSQGVAGSYEQYF
TRBJ2-5 | TRBV7-2 | - | - | TGTGCCAGCAGCCAACATTCACCCCCACACGGGACCCAGTACTTC | CASSQHSPPHGTQYF
TRBJ2-7 | TRBV4-1 | TRBD2 | - | TGCGCCAGCAGCCAAGATAGGACTAGCGGTAGAAACTACGAGCAGTACTTC | CASSQDRTSGRNYEQYF
TRBJ2-5 | TRBV29-1 | TRBD1 | few | TGCAGCGCCTGGACAGGGGGTTCGGAGGCCCAGTACTTC | CSAWTGGSEAQYF